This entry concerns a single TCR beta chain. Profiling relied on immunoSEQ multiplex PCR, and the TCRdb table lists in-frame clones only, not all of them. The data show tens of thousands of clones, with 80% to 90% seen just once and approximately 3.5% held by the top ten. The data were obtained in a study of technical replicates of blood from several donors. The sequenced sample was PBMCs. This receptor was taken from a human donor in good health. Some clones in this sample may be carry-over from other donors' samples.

The CDR3 spells CASSRPGLAGGGNTQYF. Written as DNA, the CDR3 is TGTGCCAGCAGTCGACCGGGACTAGCGGGAGGGGGAAATACGCAGTATTTT. V and J are TRBV11-2 and TRBJ2-3, with 16 bases matching TRBD2. Trimming at V came to 6 bases and at J to 7 bases, leaving 10 bases not matched to a gene. CDR3 size: 17 residues. Germline-derived CDR1 and CDR2 are SGHAT and FQNNGV.